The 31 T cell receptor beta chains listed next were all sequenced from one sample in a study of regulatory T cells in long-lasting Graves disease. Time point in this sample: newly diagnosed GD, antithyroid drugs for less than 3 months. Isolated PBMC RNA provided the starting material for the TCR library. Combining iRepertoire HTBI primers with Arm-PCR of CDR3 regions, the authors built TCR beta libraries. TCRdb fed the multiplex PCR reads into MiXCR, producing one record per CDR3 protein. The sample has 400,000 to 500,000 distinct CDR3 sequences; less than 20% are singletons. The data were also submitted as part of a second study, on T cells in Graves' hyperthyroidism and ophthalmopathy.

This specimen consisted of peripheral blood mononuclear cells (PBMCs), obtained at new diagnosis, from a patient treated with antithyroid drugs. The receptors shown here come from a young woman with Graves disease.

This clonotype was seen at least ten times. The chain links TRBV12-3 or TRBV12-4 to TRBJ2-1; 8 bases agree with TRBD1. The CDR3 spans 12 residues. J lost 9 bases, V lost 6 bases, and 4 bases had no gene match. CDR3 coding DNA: TGTGCCAGCAGCCAGACAGGGGTTGAGCAGTTCTTC. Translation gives CASSQTGVEQFF.

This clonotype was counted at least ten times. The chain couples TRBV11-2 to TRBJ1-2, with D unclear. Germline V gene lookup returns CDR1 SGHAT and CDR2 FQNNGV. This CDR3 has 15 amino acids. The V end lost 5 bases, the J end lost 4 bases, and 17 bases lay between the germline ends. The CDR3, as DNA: TGTGCCAGCAGCCAGATTCCGGACGGCCCCTATGGCTACACCTTC. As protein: CASSQIPDGPYGYTF.

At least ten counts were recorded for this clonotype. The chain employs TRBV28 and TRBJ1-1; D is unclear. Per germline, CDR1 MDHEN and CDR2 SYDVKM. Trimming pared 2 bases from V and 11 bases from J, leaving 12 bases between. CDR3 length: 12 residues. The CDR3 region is CASSLQQHSAFF. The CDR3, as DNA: TGTGCCAGCAGTTTACAGCAACACTCGGCTTTCTTT.

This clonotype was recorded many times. For the CDR3, the DNA is TGTGCCAGCAGCTGGACAGATAGATACAATGAGCAGTTCTTC. Translated: CASSWTDRYNEQFF. This chain links TRBV7-9 with TRBJ2-1; D is possibly TRBD1 (6 bases). Germline V gene data show CDR1 as SEHNR and CDR2 as FQNEAQ (reference sequence). V lost 4 bases and J 4 bases, leaving 11 bases between the germline ends. The CDR3 is 14 amino acids.

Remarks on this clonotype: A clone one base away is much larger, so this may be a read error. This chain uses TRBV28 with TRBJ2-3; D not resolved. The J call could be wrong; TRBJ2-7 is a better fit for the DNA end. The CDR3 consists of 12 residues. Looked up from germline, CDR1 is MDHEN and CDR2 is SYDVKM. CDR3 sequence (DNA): TGTGCCAGCAGTAGTATGAGCAATGAGCAGTACTTC. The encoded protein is CASSSMSNEQYF.

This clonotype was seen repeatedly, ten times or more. As DNA, the CDR3 is TGTGCCAGCAGTAGAGGGACCATCAGGGGTGACGAGCAGTACTTC. It translates to CASSRGTIRGDEQYF. The chain joins TRBV12-3 or TRBV12-4 to TRBJ2-7; TRBD1 is a possible D gene (6 bases). V lost 5 bases to trimming and J lost 5 bases, with 19 bases between them. This CDR3 contains 15 residues.

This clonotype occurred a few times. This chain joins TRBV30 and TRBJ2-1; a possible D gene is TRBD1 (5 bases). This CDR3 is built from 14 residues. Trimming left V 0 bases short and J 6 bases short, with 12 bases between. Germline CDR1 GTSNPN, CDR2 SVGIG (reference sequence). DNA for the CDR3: TGTGCCTGGAGTGTACAGGTCTTAAGCAATGAGCAGTTCTTC. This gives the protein CAWSVQVLSNEQFF.

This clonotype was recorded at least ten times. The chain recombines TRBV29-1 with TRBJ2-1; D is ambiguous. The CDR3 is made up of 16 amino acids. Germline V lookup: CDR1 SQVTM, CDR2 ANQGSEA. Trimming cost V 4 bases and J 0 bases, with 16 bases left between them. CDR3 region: CSVGWPERSSYNEQFF. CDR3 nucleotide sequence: TGCAGCGTTGGATGGCCCGAACGAAGCTCCTACAATGAGCAGTTCTTC.

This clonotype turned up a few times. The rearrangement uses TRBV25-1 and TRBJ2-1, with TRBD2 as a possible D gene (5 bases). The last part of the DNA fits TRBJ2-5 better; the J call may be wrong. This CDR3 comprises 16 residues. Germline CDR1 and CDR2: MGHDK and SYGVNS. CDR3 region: CASSAGVPTGKETQYF. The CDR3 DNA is TGTGCCAGCAGTGCTGGGGTCCCCACGGGGAAAGAGACCCAGTACTTC.

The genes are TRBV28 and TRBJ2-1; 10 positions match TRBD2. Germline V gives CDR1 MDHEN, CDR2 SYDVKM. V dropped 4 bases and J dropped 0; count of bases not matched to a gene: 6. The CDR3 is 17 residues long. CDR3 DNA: TGTGCCAGCAGTTCTCGGACTAGCGGAAGCTCCTACAATGAGCAGTTCTTC. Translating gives CASSSRTSGSSYNEQFF.

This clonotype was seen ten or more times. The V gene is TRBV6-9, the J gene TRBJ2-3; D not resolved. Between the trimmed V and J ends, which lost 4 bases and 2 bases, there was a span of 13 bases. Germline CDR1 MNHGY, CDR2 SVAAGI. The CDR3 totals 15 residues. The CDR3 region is CASSWVLNPTDTQYF. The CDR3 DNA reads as TGTGCCAGCAGTTGGGTCCTTAACCCCACAGATACGCAGTATTTT.

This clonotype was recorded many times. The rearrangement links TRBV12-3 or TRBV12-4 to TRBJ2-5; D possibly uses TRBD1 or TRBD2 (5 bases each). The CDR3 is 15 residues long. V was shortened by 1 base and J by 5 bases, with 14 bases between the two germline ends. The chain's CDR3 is CASSLVGGRRETQYF. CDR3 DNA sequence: TGTGCCAGCAGTTTAGTTGGGGGACGCCGGGAGACCCAGTACTTC.

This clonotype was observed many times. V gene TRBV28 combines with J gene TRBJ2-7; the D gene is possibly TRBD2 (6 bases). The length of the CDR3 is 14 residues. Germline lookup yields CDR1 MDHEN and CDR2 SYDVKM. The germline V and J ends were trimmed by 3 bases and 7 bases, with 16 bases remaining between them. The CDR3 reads CASSLGGAPTEQYF. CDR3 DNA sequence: TGTGCCAGCAGTTTGGGCGGGGCCCCTACAGAGCAGTACTTC.

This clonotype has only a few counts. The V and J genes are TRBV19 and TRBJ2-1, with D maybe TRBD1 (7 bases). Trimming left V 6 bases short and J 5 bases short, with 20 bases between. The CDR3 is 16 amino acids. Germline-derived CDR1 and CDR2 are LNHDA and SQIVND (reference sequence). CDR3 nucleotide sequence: TGTGCCAGTAGCCGATGGGGGGACAGTTATAACAATGAGCAGTTCTTC. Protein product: CASSRWGDSYNNEQFF.

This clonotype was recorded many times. CDR3 bases: TGTGCCAGCAGTAAACAGGACAAGGGAAAACTGTTTTTT. It specifies CASSKQDKGKLFF. The rearrangement joins TRBV2 to TRBJ1-4, with a possible D match to TRBD1 (5 bases). The length of the CDR3 is 13 residues. With 5 bases removed from V and 10 bases from J, the gap between germline ends came to 14 bases. Germline CDR1 reads SNHLY; CDR2 reads FYNNEI.

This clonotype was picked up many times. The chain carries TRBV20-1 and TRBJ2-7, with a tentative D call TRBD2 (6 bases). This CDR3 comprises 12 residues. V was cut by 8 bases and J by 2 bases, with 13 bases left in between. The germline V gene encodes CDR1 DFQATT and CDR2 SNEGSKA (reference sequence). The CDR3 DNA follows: TGCAGTTCACCGGGACTTCCCTACGAGCAGTACTTC. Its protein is CSSPGLPYEQYF.

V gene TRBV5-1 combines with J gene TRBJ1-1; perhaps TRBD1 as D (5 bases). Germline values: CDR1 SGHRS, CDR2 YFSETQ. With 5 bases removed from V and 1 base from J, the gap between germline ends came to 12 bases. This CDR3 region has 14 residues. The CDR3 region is CASRNQGANTEAFF. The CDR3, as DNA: TGCGCCAGCAGGAATCAGGGTGCGAACACTGAAGCTTTCTTT.

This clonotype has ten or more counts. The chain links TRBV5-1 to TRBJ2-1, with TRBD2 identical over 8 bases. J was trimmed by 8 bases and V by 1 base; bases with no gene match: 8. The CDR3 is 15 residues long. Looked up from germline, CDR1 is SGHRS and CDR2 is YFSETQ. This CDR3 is CASSLSGLGFDEQFF. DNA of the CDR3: TGCGCCAGCAGCTTGTCGGGACTAGGGTTCGATGAGCAGTTCTTC.

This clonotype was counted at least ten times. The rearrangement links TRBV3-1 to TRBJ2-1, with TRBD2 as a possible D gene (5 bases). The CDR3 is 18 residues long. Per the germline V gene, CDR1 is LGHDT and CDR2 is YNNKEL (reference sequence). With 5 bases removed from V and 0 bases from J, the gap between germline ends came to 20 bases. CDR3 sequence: CASSSPVTGMSSYNEQFF. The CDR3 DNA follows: TGTGCCAGCAGCTCACCCGTTACCGGGATGAGCTCCTACAATGAGCAGTTCTTC.

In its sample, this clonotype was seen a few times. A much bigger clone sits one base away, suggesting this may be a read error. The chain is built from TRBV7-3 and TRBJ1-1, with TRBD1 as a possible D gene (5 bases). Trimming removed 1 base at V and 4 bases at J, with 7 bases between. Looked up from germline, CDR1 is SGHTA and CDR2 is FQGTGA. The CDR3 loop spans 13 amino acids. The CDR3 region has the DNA TGTGCCAGCAGCTTAATTGGGGGCACTGAAGCTTTCTTT. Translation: CASSLIGGTEAFF. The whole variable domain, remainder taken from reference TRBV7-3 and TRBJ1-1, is GAGVSQTPSNKVTEKGKYVELRCDPISGHTALYWYRQSLGQGPEFLIYFQGTGAADDSGLPNDRFFAVRPEGSVSTLKIQRTERGDSAVYLCASSLIGGTEAFFGQGTRLTVV.

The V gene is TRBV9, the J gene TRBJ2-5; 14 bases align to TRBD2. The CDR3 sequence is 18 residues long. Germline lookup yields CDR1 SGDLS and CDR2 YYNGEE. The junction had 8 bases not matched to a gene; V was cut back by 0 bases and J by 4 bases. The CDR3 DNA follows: TGTGCCAGCAGCGTAGAAGGGACTAGCGGGAGTGCAGGAGAGACCCAGTACTTC. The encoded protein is CASSVEGTSGSAGETQYF.

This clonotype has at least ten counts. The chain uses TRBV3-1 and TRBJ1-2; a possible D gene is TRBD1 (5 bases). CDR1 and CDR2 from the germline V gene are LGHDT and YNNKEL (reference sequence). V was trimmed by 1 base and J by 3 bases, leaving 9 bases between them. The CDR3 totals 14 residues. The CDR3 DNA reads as TGTGCCAGCAGCCAAGCGGGGGGGGACTATGGCTACACCTTC. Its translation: CASSQAGGDYGYTF. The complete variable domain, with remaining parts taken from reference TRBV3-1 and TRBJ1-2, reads DTAVSQTPKYLVTQMGNDKSIKCEQNLGHDTMYWYKQDSKKFLKIMFSYNNKELIINETVPNRFSPKSPDKAHLNLHINSLELGDSAVYFCASSQAGGDYGYTFGSGTRLTVV.

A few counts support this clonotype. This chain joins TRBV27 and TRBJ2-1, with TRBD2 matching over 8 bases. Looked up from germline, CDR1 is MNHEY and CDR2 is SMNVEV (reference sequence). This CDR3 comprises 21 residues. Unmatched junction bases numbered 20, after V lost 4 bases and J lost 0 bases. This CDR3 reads CASSSRGLGLAGFSSYNEQFF. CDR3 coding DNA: TGTGCCAGCAGTTCCAGGGGATTGGGGCTAGCGGGCTTCAGCTCCTACAATGAGCAGTTCTTC.

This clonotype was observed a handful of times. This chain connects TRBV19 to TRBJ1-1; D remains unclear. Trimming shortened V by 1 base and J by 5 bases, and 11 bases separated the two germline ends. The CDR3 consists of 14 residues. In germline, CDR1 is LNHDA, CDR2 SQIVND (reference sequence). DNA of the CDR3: TGTGCCAGTAGTATAGGGGGAGAGCTGACTGAAGCTTTCTTT. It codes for CASSIGGELTEAFF.

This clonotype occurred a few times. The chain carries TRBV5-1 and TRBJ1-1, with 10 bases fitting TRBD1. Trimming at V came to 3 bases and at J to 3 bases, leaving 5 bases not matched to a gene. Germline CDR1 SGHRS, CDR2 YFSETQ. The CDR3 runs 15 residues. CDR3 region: CASSYSGTGDTEAFF. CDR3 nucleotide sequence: TGCGCCAGCAGCTATTCCGGGACAGGGGACACTGAAGCTTTCTTT. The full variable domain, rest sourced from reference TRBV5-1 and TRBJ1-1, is KAGVTQTPRYLIKTRGQQVTLSCSPISGHRSVSWYQQTPGQGLQFLFEYFSETQRNKGNFPGRFSGRQFSNSRSEMNVSTLELGDSALYLCASSYSGTGDTEAFFGQGTRLTVV.

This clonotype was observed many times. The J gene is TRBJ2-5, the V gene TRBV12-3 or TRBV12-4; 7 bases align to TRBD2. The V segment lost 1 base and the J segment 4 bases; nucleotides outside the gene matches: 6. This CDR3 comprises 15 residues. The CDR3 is CASSLVGGSPETQYF. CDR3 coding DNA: TGTGCCAGCAGTTTAGTTGGCGGGAGCCCAGAGACCCAGTACTTC.

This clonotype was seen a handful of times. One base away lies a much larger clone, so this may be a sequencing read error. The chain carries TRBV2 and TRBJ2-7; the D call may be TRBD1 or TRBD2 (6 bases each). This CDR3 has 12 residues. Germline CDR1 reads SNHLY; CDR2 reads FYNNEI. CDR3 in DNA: TGTGCCAGCAACTGGGGGGCCTACGAGCGGTACTTC. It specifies CASNWGAYERYF.

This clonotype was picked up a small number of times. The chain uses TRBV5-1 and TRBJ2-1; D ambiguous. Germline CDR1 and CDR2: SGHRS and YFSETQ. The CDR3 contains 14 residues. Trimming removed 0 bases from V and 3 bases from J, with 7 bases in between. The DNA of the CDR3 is TGCGCCAGCAGCTTGGAGGCTTACTACAATGAGCAGTTCTTC. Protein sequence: CASSLEAYYNEQFF.

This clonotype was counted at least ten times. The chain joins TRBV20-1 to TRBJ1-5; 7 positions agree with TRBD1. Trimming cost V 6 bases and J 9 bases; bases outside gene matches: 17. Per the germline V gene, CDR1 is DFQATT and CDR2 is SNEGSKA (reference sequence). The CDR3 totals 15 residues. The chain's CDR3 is CSAPTQGLTSGPQHF. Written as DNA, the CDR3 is TGCAGTGCACCGACACAGGGGCTCACGTCAGGGCCCCAGCATTTT.

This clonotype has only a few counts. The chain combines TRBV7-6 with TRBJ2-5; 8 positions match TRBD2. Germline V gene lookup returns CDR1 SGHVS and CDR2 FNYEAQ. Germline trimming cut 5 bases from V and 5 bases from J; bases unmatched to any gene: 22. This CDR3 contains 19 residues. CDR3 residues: CASSRGSGIGGRSVETQYF. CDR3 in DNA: TGTGCCAGCAGCAGGGGTAGCGGGATCGGGGGTCGTAGTGTGGAGACCCAGTACTTC.

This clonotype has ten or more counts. In DNA form, the CDR3 reads TGCAGTGCTAGTTTGGGACAAGCCTACGAGCAGTACTTC. As protein: CSASLGQAYEQYF. The rearrangement links TRBV20-1 to TRBJ2-7; D is possibly TRBD1 (6 bases). V was pared by 3 bases and J by 2 bases, with 11 bases between. The CDR3 spans 13 residues. Germline lookup yields CDR1 DFQATT and CDR2 SNEGSKA (reference sequence).